A selection of T cell receptor beta chains follows, all from one sample in a study of identical twins. MiXCR, run by TCRdb on the 5' RACE reads, gives a single entry per CDR3 protein. The repertoire holds 200,000 to 300,000 distinct CDR3 sequences, with about 10% as singletons. The specimen was memory T cells sorted from blood. The source of these receptors is a man in his fifties or sixties in good health. The CDR3 runs from the conserved cysteine through the conserved F or W. Part of the rows lack a size; the others show once, few, many or a class for expanded clones.

>TRBV6-1|many|TRBJ2-6
CASSPFGQGWTGANVLTF
>TRBV12-3/TRBV12-4|-|TRBJ1-5
CASRSDREGDQPQHF
>TRBV18|-|TRBJ2-2
CASSPRYTNTGELFF
>TRBV7-9|few|TRBJ2-7
CASSIGQGAIEQYF
>TRBV4-1|few|TRBJ1-2
CASSQGTGQPGGYTF
>TRBV28|many|TRBJ2-1
CASKDGRTYNEQFF
>TRBV20-1|many|TRBJ2-3
CSVVGGTDTQYF
>TRBV15|many|TRBJ1-5
CATSGGGDQPQHF
>TRBV7-9|-|TRBJ2-5
CASSDGPLGETQYF
>TRBV7-2|few|TRBJ1-5
CASSRGQGGQPQHF
>TRBV15|many|TRBJ2-7
CATSRETGTAYEQYF
>TRBV12-3/TRBV12-4|many|TRBJ2-3
CASSLVATDTQYF
>TRBV6-2/TRBV6-3|many|TRBJ1-5
CASTWQQNQPQHF
>TRBV4-2|many|TRBJ2-6
CASSQDVLAGGRVVLTF
>TRBV27|many|TRBJ1-5
CASRSAETNQPQHF
>TRBV5-1|-|TRBJ2-2
CASSLNPDSRSNTRELFF
>TRBV7-8|many|TRBJ2-2
CASSLRLADTGELFF
>TRBV11-2|many|TRBJ1-6
CASSLDLPNSPLHF
>TRBV28|-|TRBJ1-1
CASSPGGSGSAGAFF
>TRBV28|many|TRBJ2-5
CASSPGGPMETQYF
>TRBV7-2|-|TRBJ2-5
CASSLFAGVETQYF
>TRBV11-2|-|TRBJ2-7
CASSLTGTGRAQYF
>TRBV3-1|few|TRBJ2-3
CASSHYLGADTQYF
>TRBV24-1|few|TRBJ1-1
CATSEAGMNTEAFF
>TRBV5-1|-|TRBJ2-5
CASSRDRGGKATQYF
>TRBV9|many|TRBJ2-3
CASSVLGDRVDTQYF
>TRBV10-3|few|TRBJ2-7
CAIRESPGHF
>TRBV6-1|-|TRBJ2-7
CASRKPGDLAGDLEQYF
>TRBV4-3|-|TRBJ2-5
CARSPGPPGETQYF
>TRBV9|-|TRBJ1-2
CASSPQTAITF
>TRBV3-1|many|TRBJ2-1
CASSQGGNFPRNEQFF
>TRBV5-1|many|TRBJ2-7
CASSLPYMDEQYF
>TRBV11-3|-|TRBJ2-5
CASSYGQGETQYF
>TRBV6-2/TRBV6-3|few|TRBJ1-1
CASRRTDRDDTEAFF
>TRBV7-2|-|TRBJ2-1
CASSVDGLAGGGQFF
>TRBV5-1|few|TRBJ2-3
CASSYQRGGTDTQYF
>TRBV7-2|many|TRBJ2-7
CASSHREYLYEQYF
>TRBV28|many|TRBJ1-6
CASSLRGDSPLHF
>TRBV29-1|many|TRBJ2-1
CSVGDTGRMYNEQFF
>TRBV7-2|many|TRBJ2-1
CASSPPGTGHNEQFF
>TRBV30|many|TRBJ2-2
CAWTSTGELFF
>TRBV6-2/TRBV6-3|many|TRBJ2-1
CASSLTGTSGPYNEQFF
>TRBV20-1|-|TRBJ2-7
CSAQGLAGTYEQYF
>TRBV12-3/TRBV12-4|-|TRBJ1-4
CASLSANEKLFF
>TRBV14|few|TRBJ1-4
CASRGQGDEKLFF
>TRBV27|-|TRBJ2-3
CASTGTGSSGTQYF
>TRBV7-9|-|TRBJ2-1
CASSLGGLVEQFF
>TRBV20-1|-|TRBJ1-5
CSARELAGGDQPQHF
>TRBV29-1|few|TRBJ2-5
CSVAAGGMETQYF
>TRBV5-1|many|TRBJ2-1
CASSLDRGQGAAVRFF
>TRBV3-1|many|TRBJ1-2
CASSPRQEPYGYTF
>TRBV5-1|many|TRBJ1-4
CASSLGPTGTNEKLFF
>TRBV25-1|many|TRBJ2-5
CASSENTGTETQYF
>TRBV6-2/TRBV6-3|-|TRBJ2-7
CASSPGSGTLNGYEQYF
>TRBV2|many|TRBJ2-1
CASSLAGDNEQFF